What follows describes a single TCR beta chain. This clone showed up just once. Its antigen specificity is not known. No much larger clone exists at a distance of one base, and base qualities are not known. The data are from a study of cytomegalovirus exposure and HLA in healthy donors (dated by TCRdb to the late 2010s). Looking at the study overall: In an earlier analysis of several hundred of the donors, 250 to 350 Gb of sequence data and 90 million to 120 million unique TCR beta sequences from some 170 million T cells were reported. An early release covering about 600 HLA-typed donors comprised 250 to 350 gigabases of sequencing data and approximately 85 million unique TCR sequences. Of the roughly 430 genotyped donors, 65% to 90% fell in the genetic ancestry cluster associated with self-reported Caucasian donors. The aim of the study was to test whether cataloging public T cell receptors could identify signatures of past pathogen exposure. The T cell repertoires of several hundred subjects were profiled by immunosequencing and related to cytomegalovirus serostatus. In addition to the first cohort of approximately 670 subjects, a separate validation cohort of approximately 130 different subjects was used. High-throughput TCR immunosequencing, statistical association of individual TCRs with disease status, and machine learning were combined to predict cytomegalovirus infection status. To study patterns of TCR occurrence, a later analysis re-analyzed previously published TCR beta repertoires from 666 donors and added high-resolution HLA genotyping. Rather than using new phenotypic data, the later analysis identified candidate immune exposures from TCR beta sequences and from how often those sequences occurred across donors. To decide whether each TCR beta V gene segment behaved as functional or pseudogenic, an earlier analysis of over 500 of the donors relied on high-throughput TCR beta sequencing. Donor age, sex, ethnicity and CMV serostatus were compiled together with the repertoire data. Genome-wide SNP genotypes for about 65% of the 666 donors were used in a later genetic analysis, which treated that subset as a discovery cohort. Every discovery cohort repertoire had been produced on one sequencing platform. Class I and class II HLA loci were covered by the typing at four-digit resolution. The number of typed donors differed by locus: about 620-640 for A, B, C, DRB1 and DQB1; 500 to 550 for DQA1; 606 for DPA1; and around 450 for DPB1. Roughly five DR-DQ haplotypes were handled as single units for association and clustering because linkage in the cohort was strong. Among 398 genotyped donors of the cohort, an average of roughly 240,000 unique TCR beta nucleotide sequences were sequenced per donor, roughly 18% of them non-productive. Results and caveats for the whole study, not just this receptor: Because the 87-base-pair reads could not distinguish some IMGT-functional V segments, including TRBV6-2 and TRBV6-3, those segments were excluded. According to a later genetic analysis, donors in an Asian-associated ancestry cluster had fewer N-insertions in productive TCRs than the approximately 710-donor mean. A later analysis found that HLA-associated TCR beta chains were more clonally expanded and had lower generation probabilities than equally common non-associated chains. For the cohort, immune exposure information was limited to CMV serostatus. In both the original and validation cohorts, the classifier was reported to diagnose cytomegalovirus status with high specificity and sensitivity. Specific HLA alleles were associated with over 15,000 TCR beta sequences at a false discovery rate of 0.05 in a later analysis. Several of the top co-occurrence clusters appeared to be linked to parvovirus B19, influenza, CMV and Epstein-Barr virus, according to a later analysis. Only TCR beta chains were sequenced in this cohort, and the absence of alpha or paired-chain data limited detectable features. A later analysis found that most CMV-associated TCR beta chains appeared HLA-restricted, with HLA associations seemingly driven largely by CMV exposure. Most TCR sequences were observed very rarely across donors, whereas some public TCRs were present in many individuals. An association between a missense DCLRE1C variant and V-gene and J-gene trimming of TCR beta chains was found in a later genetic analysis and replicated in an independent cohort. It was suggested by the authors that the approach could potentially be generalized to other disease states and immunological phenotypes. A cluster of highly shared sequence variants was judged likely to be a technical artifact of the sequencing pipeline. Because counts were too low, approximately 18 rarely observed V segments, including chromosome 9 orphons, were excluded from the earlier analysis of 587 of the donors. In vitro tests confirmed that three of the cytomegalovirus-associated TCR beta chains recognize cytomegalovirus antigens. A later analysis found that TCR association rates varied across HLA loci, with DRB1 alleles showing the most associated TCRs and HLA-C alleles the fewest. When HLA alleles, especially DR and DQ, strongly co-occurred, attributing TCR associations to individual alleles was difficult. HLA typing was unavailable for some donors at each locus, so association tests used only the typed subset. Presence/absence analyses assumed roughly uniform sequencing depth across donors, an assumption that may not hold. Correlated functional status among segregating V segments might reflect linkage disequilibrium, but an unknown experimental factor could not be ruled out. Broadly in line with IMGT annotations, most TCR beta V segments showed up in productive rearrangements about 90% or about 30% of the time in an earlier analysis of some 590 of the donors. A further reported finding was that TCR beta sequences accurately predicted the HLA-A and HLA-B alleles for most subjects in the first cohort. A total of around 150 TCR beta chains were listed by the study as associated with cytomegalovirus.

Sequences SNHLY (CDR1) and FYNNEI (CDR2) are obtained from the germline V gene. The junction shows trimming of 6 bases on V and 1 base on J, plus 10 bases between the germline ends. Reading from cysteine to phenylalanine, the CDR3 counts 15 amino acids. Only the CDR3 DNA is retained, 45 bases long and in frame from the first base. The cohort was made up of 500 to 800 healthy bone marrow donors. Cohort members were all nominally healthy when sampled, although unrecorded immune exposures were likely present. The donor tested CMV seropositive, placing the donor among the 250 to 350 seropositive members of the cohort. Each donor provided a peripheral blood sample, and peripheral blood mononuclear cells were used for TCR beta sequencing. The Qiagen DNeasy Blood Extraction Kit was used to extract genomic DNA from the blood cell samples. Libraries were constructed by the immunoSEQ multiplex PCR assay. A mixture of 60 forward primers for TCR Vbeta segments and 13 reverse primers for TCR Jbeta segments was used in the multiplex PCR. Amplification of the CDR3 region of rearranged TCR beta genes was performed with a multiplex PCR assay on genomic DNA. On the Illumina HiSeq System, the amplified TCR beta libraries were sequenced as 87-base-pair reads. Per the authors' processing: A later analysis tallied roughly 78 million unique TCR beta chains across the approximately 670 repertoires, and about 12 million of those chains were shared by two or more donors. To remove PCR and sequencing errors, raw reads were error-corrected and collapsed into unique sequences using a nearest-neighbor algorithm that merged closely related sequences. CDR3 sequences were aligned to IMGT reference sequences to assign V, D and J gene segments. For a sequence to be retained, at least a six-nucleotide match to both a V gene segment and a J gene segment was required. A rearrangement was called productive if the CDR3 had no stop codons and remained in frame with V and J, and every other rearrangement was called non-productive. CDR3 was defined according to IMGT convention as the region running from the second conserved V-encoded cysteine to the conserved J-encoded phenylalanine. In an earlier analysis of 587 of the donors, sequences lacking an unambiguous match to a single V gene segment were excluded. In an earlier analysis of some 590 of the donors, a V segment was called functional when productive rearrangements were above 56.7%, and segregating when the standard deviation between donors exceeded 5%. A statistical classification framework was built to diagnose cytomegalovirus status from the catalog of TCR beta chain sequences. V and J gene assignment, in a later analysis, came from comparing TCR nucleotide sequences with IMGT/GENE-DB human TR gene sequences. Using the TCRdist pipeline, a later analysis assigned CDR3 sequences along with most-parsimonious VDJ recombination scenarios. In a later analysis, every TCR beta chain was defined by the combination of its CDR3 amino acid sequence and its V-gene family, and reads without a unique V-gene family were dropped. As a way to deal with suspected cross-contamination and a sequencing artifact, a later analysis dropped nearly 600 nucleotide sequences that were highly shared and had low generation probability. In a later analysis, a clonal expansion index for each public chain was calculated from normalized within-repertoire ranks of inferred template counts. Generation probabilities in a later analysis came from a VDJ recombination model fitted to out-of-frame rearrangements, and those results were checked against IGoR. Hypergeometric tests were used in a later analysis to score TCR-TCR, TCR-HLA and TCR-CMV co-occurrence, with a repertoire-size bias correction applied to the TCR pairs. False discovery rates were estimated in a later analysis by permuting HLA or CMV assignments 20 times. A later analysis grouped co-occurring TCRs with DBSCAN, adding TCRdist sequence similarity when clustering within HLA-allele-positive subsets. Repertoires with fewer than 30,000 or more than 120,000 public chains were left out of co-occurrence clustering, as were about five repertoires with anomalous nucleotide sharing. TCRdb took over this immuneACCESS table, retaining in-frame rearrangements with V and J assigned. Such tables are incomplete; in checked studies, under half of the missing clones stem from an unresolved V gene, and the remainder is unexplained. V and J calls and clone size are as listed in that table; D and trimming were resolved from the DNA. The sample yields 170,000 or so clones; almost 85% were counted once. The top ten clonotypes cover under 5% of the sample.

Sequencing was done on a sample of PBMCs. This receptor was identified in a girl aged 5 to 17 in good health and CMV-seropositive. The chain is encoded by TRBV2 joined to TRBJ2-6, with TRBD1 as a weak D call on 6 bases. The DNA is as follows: TGTGCCAGCAGCCTGCAGGGGTCTGGGGCCAACGTCCTGACTTTC. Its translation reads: CASSLQGSGANVLTF.